What follows are 18 T cell receptor beta chains derived from one specimen sequenced in a study of blood T cell repertoires in COVID-19. Profiled with immunoSEQ multiplex PCR; TCRdb holds only in-frame clones, not every one. The sample contains more than 15,000 clones, roughly four fifths of which appear only once. Sequencing was carried out using peripheral blood. Every receptor here comes from a man aged 80 or over with active COVID-19.

V gene TRBV6-1 combines with J gene TRBJ1-2; 11 nucleotides align to TRBD1. Germline lookup yields CDR1 MNHNS and CDR2 SASEGT. The ends lost 1 base at V and 3 bases at J; junction bases unmatched: 7. The CDR3 sequence is 17 residues long. The CDR3 sequence: CASSEGQDRGRDYGYTF. CDR3 bases: TGTGCCAGCAGTGAAGGCCAGGACAGGGGGCGCGACTATGGCTACACCTTC.

The rearrangement joins TRBV10-2 to TRBJ1-3, with D perhaps TRBD1 (6 bases). Trimming pared 1 base from V and 2 bases from J, leaving 9 bases between. The germline CDR1 and CDR2 sequences are WSHSY and SAAADI. The CDR3 length is 15 residues. The CDR3 coding sequence is TGCGCCAGCAGTGAGTTACAGGGAGCTGGAAACACCATATATTTT. This gives the protein CASSELQGAGNTIYF.

V gene TRBV19 combines with J gene TRBJ1-5, with 9 positions matching TRBD1. After removal of 1 base from V and 7 bases from J, the junction contained 8 bases not matched to a gene. Germline V gene data show CDR1 as LNHDA and CDR2 as SQIVND (reference sequence). The CDR3 has 16 amino acids. This chain's CDR3 is CASSIGGGQGSQPQHF. The CDR3 coding sequence is TGTGCCAGTAGTATAGGGGGGGGACAGGGCTCCCAGCCCCAGCATTTT.

The chain carries TRBV7-2 and TRBJ1-4, with a tentative D call TRBD1 (5 bases). The CDR3 loop spans 16 amino acids. Looked up from germline, CDR1 is SGHTA and CDR2 is FQGNSA. Trimming pared 1 base from V and 7 bases from J, leaving 16 bases between. The CDR3 sequence: CASSLGNGGGGEKLFF. The CDR3 bases are TGTGCCAGCAGCTTAGGAAACGGGGGAGGTGGTGAAAAACTGTTTTTT.

As DNA, the CDR3 is TGTGCCAGCAGCCTAGGGACAGGGGTAGGCACTGAAGCTTTCTTT. This codes for CASSLGTGVGTEAFF. V and J are TRBV2 and TRBJ1-1; 10 bases are a match to TRBD1. CDR3 length: 15 residues. The trim removed 6 bases at V and 4 bases at J, leaving 8 bases unmatched. Germline V gene sequence: CDR1 SNHLY, CDR2 FYNNEI.

V is TRBV7-9 and J is TRBJ2-7; D perhaps matches TRBD1 (6 bases). This CDR3 contains 16 residues. Looked up from germline, CDR1 is SEHNR and CDR2 is FQNEAQ (reference sequence). The ends were cut back, 5 bases at V and 0 bases at J, with 17 bases in the middle. CDR3 loop: CASSPLPGVPSYEQYF. The CDR3 region has the DNA TGTGCCAGCAGCCCTCTACCAGGGGTCCCCTCCTACGAGCAGTACTTC.

The V call is TRBV7-9, the J call TRBJ2-2, with D uncertain. The CDR3 spans 15 residues. Germline loops: CDR1 SEHNR, CDR2 FQNEAQ (reference sequence). The V end lost 2 bases, the J end lost 5 bases, and 12 bases lay between the germline ends. The CDR3 reads CASSLNMPGTGELFF. CDR3 nucleotide sequence: TGTGCCAGCAGCTTAAACATGCCCGGGACCGGGGAGCTGTTTTTT.

The V gene is TRBV20-1, the J gene TRBJ2-1; TRBD2 is a possible D gene (6 bases). Germline assignment: CDR1 DFQATT and CDR2 SNEGSKA (reference sequence). The V and J ends lost 3 bases and 3 bases respectively, with 15 bases between them. The CDR3 length is 15 residues. CDR3: CSASPHGGGYNEQFF. CDR3 coding DNA: TGCAGTGCTAGTCCCCACGGGGGTGGCTACAATGAGCAGTTCTTC.

This chain uses TRBV19 with TRBJ1-5, with 8 nucleotides matching TRBD1. The CDR3 has 15 residues. Germline V gene lookup returns CDR1 LNHDA and CDR2 SQIVND (reference sequence). J lost 5 bases, V lost 5 bases, and 8 bases had no gene match. For the CDR3, the DNA is TGTGCCAGTAGTTCCTCCGGGACAGGCTATCAGCCCCAGCATTTT. As protein: CASSSSGTGYQPQHF.

This clone was detected only once. The chain uses TRBV28 and TRBJ1-1, with D possibly TRBD1 on 6 matching bases. This CDR3 is 14 amino acids long. CDR1 is MDHEN and CDR2 is SYDVKM in the germline V gene. V dropped 2 bases and J dropped 1 base, with 8 bases sitting between them. CDR3 sequence: CASSLGTPNTEAFF. DNA for the CDR3: TGTGCCAGCAGTTTAGGGACACCGAACACTGAAGCTTTCTTT. Looking up the rest from reference TRBV28 and TRBJ1-1 gives the full variable domain: DVKVTQSSRYLVKRTGEKVFLECVQDMDHENMFWYRQDPGLGLRLIYFSYDVKMKEKGDIPEGYSVSREKKERFSLILESASTNQTSMYLCASSLGTPNTEAFFGQGTRLTVV.

The CDR3 loop reads CASSQELAGGPDTQYF. In nucleotides, the CDR3 is TGTGCCAGCAGCCAAGAACTAGCGGGAGGGCCGGATACGCAGTATTTT. V usage is TRBV4-2 and J usage is TRBJ2-3, with 13 bases that match TRBD2. The CDR3 extends over 16 amino acids. CDR1 is LGHNA and CDR2 is YNFKEQ in the germline V gene. Trimming removed 0 bases from V and 6 bases from J; junction bases left unmatched: 3.

This chain joins TRBV30 and TRBJ2-2, with 10 bases fitting TRBD2. Per germline, CDR1 GTSNPN and CDR2 SVGIG (reference sequence). V lost 3 bases, J lost 5 bases, and 9 bases stayed unmatched. The CDR3 has 16 residues. The CDR3 DNA follows: TGTGCCTGGAGACCCCCACTAGCGGGGCGAACCGGGGAGCTGTTTTTT. Translated: CAWRPPLAGRTGELFF. Looking up the rest from reference TRBV30 and TRBJ2-2 gives the full variable domain: SQTIHQWPATLVQPVGSPLSLECTVEGTSNPNLYWYRQAAGRGLQLLFYSVGIGQISSEVPQNLSASRPQDRQFILSSKKLLLSDSGFYLCAWRPPLAGRTGELFFGEGSRLTVL.

The CDR3 here is CASSQDQRGSYYGYTF. The CDR3 coding sequence is TGTGCCAGCAGCCAAGATCAGCGGGGCAGCTACTATGGCTACACCTTC. The chain is built from TRBV4-2 and TRBJ1-2, with D perhaps TRBD1 (5 bases). Trimming left V 0 bases short and J 3 bases short, with 14 bases between. CDR3 length equals 16 residues. Germline V CDR1 and CDR2: LGHNA, YNFKEQ.

The chain carries TRBV7-2 and TRBJ2-4, with TRBD2 matching 14 bases. This CDR3 comprises 19 residues. V trimming: 4 bases; J trimming: 1 base; junction bases outside the gene matches: 9. The germline gives CDR1 SGHTA, CDR2 FQGNSA. The CDR3, as DNA: TGTGCCAGCAGCTCCCAGGGACTAGCGGGAGTTTGGGCCAAAAACATTCAGTACTTC. It translates to CASSSQGLAGVWAKNIQYF.

V is TRBV20-1 and J is TRBJ2-5, with a weak D call TRBD2 (6 bases). Trimming left V 3 bases short and J 1 base short, with 9 bases between. The CDR3 totals 13 residues. In germline, CDR1 is DFQATT, CDR2 SNEGSKA (reference sequence). The CDR3 sequence: CSASPSVQETQYF. The CDR3 DNA is TGCAGTGCTAGTCCTAGCGTCCAAGAGACCCAGTACTTC.

This chain's CDR3 is CASSEVPGQGARPYEQYF. The CDR3 nucleotides are TGTGCCAGCAGTGAAGTCCCGGGACAGGGGGCGAGACCCTACGAGCAGTACTTC. The chain employs TRBV2 and TRBJ2-7, with 12 bases fitting TRBD1. CDR3 size: 18 residues. Germline assignment: CDR1 SNHLY and CDR2 FYNNEI. V was pared by 1 base and J by 2 bases, with 9 bases of the junction left unmatched.

This clone appeared a few times. The rearrangement uses TRBV28 and TRBJ1-5; D call uncertain. The CDR3 spans 16 residues. The germline V gene encodes CDR1 MDHEN and CDR2 SYDVKM. Trimming cost V 5 bases and J 0 bases, with 14 bases left between them. The CDR3: CASSPTRMNSNQPQHF. The CDR3 DNA is TGTGCCAGCAGTCCCACCAGAATGAATAGCAATCAGCCCCAGCATTTT.

J is TRBJ2-6 and V is TRBV19; D remains ambiguous. The CDR3 has 15 residues. V was cut by 10 bases and J by 4 bases, with 17 bases left in between. Germline assignment: CDR1 LNHDA and CDR2 SQIVND (reference sequence). In DNA, the CDR3 is TGTGCCACCGCCAGTCAGGATCTGGGGGCCAACGTCCTGACTTTC. Translation: CATASQDLGANVLTF.